The T cell receptor (beta chain) described here comes from a study of T-cell reconstitution after alpha-beta-depleted transplantation in children. The TCRbeta library was prepared with unique molecular identifiers. TCRdb re-derived calls from the PCR reads in MiXCR, one entry per CDR3 protein. The repertoire consists of approximately 200,000 distinct CDR3 sequences, with 5% to 6.5% occurring once and the leading ten covering 4.5%. This clonotype occurred many times. Its antigen is as yet unknown. Study observations and caveats: Newly produced T cells mostly provided counts and TCRbeta diversity after one year, as hyperexpanded clones declined.

The CDR3 is made up of 14 amino acids. Germline V gene sequence: CDR1 SQVTM, CDR2 ANQGSEA. The ends lost 2 bases at V and 5 bases at J; junction bases unmatched: 4. This specimen consisted of PBMCs, obtained before TCRalphabeta/CD19-depleted stem cell transplant. The V call is TRBV29-1, the J call TRBJ2-2; 8 bases fit TRBD1. The receptor's source is a girl under two years old with combined immunodeficiency, due to receive a stem cell transplant. CDR3 sequence (DNA): TGCAGCGTTGAAAGTCAGGGGGCAACCGGGGAGCTGTTTTTT. This sequence encodes CSVESQGATGELFF.